The 32 T cell receptor beta chains given below trace back to one sample, sequenced in a study of cytomegalovirus exposure and HLA in healthy donors. The PCR had 60 Vbeta and 13 Jbeta primers. Sequencing used immunoSEQ multiplex PCR; TCRdb keeps in-frame clones, though not all of them. Here the sample table reports some 130,000 clones. The sequencing input was PBMCs. The receptor source for this set is a woman aged 40 to 50 in good health and CMV-seropositive.

This chain joins TRBV30 and TRBJ2-1, with 7 bases identical to TRBD1. Germline V gene lookup returns CDR1 GTSNPN and CDR2 SVGIG (reference sequence). Losses at the gene ends were 3 bases for V and 0 bases for J; bases not matched to a gene: 5. The CDR3 has 15 amino acids. CDR3 loop: CAWSGDRSSYNEQFF. CDR3 nucleotides: TGTGCCTGGAGCGGGGACAGAAGCTCCTACAATGAGCAGTTCTTC.

The chain combines TRBV1 with TRBJ1-5; the table's D gene call, TRBD1, was not cross checked with the DNA. TRBV1 is noted as a pseudogene. This CDR3 is 14 amino acids long. The CDR3 DNA is TGCACCAGCAGCCTCGGGACAGGGCGGCAGCCCCAGCATTTT. It encodes CTSSLGTGRQPQHF.

The chain recombines TRBV5-4 with TRBJ2-7; 8 bases match TRBD2. Germline trimming cut 4 bases from V and 5 bases from J; bases unmatched to any gene: 14. The CDR3 runs to 16 residues. Germline V lookup: CDR1 SGHNT, CDR2 YYREEE (reference sequence). The CDR3 nucleotides read TGTGCCAGCAGCCCCGAGCCGGGACTAGAGGTTAACGAGCAGTACTTC. Its translation is CASSPEPGLEVNEQYF.

The rearrangement uses TRBV19 and TRBJ1-1; D ambiguous. V lost 10 bases to trimming and J lost 4 bases, with 10 bases between them. The CDR3 spans 11 residues. Germline CDR1 LNHDA, CDR2 SQIVND (reference sequence). CDR3 residues: CATGDLTEAFF. The CDR3 nucleotides read TGTGCCACAGGTGATCTCACTGAAGCTTTCTTT.

J is TRBJ2-1 and V is TRBV7-9; the match to TRBD2 covers 14 bases. V shed 6 bases and J 14 bases; nucleotides not matched to a gene: 6. CDR1 and CDR2 from the germline V gene are SEHNR and FQNEAQ (reference sequence). The CDR3 loop spans 13 amino acids. CDR3 in amino acids: CASRPTSGRAKFF. DNA of the CDR3: TGTGCCAGCAGGCCGACTAGCGGGAGGGCCAAGTTCTTC.

The V gene is TRBV9, the J gene TRBJ2-5; 10 bases match TRBD2. CDR1 and CDR2 (germline): SGDLS, YYNGEE. Trimming at V came to 0 bases and at J to 5 bases, leaving 7 bases not matched to a gene. CDR3 length: 16 amino acids. CDR3 DNA sequence: TGTGCCAGCAGCGTAGAAACTAGCGGGATATTGGAGACCCAGTACTTC. As protein: CASSVETSGILETQYF.

The chain carries TRBV7-2 and TRBJ2-7; 10 nucleotides agree with TRBD2. This CDR3 has 14 residues. Germline V CDR1 and CDR2: SGHTA, FQGNSA. Germline trimming cut 5 bases from V and 5 bases from J; bases unmatched to any gene: 6. Written as DNA, the CDR3 is TGTGCCAGCAGCCTTAGCGGGAGGATGAACGAGCAGTACTTC. Residues: CASSLSGRMNEQYF.

The J gene is TRBJ1-3, the V gene TRBV7-2; D may be TRBD1 (6 bases). The CDR3 extends over 13 amino acids. Trimming pared 8 bases from V and 0 bases from J, leaving 8 bases between. CDR1 is SGHTA and CDR2 is FQGNSA in the germline V gene. The CDR3 protein is CASLQGSGNTIYF. CDR3 DNA sequence: TGTGCCAGCCTACAGGGCTCTGGAAACACCATATATTTT.

CDR3 loop: CASSLPLTGESSYEQYF. Written as DNA, the CDR3 is TGTGCCAGCAGTTTACCCTTGACAGGGGAAAGCTCCTACGAGCAGTACTTC. This rearrangement joins TRBV28 to TRBJ2-7; 8 bases fit TRBD1. Trimming cost V 2 bases and J 0 bases; bases outside gene matches: 9. This CDR3 comprises 17 residues. Germline values: CDR1 MDHEN, CDR2 SYDVKM.

The chain carries TRBV6-5 and TRBJ2-7; D may be TRBD2 (6 bases). From germline, CDR1 is MNHEY and CDR2 SVGAGI. This CDR3 contains 13 residues. V was shortened by 8 bases and J by 2 bases, with 13 bases between the two germline ends. In nucleotides, the CDR3 is TGTGCCAGCCGGAGGGAGCAGCCCTACGAGCAGTACTTC. Encoded protein: CASRREQPYEQYF.

The chain uses TRBV14 and TRBJ2-2, with TRBD1 identical over 8 bases. The trim removed 4 bases at V and 6 bases at J, leaving 16 bases unmatched. This CDR3 contains 18 residues. Germline loops: CDR1 SGHDN, CDR2 FVKESK. The CDR3 DNA is TGTGCCAGCAGCCGGCTGGACAGGGACGTGGGAAGCGCCGGGGAGCTGTTTTTT. It yields the protein CASSRLDRDVGSAGELFF.

The chain recombines TRBV7-8 with TRBJ2-7, with D tentatively TRBD2 (5 bases). Germline assignment: CDR1 SGHVS and CDR2 FQNEAQ. Between the trimmed V and J ends, which lost 1 base and 3 bases, there was a span of 7 bases. CDR3 length equals 13 residues. In DNA form, the CDR3 reads TGTGCCAGCAGCTTAGACGGGGACTACGAGCAGTACTTC. Translating it yields CASSLDGDYEQYF. Full variable domain (missing parts from reference TRBV7-8 and TRBJ2-7): GAGVSQSPRYKVAKRGQDVALRCDPISGHVSLFWYQQALGQGPEFLTYFQNEAQLDKSGLPSDRFFAERPEGSVSTLKIQRTQQEDSAVYLCASSLDGDYEQYFGPGTRLTVT.

The chain employs TRBV6-5 and TRBJ1-2, with TRBD1 matching over 7 bases. V shed 2 bases and J 5 bases; nucleotides not matched to a gene: 8. CDR1 is MNHEY and CDR2 is SVGAGI in the germline V gene. The CDR3 covers 15 residues. The CDR3 DNA reads TGTGCCAGCAGTTACAAGGCAGGGGGGTCGTATGGCTACACCTTC. This gives the protein CASSYKAGGSYGYTF.

This chain links TRBV18 with TRBJ2-6; 7 bases align to TRBD1. The germline gives CDR1 KGHSH, CDR2 LQKENI. The CDR3 length is 18 residues. Trimming removed 3 bases from V and 0 bases from J; junction bases left unmatched: 8. The CDR3 is CASSPLGQFSSGANVLTF. CDR3 sequence (DNA): TGTGCCAGCTCACCGTTGGGACAGTTTTCCTCTGGGGCCAACGTCCTGACTTTC.

The J gene is TRBJ2-5, the V gene TRBV30; the match to TRBD2 covers 8 bases. Germline V gene data show CDR1 as GTSNPN and CDR2 as SVGIG (reference sequence). V was clipped by 2 bases and J by 5 bases; unmatched bases: 7. The CDR3 has 14 residues. CDR3 DNA: TGTGCCTGGAGTCCCATCGGGAGGGATGAGACCCAGTACTTC. Protein sequence: CAWSPIGRDETQYF.

The V gene is TRBV5-1, the J gene TRBJ2-2, with no clear D. Germline V gene data show CDR1 as SGHRS and CDR2 as YFSETQ. This CDR3 region has 13 residues. V was clipped by 4 bases and J by 4 bases, with 8 bases between them. As DNA, the CDR3 is TGCGCCAGCAGCCCCTCGGGCACCGGGGAGCTGTTTTTT. It yields the protein CASSPSGTGELFF.

The V gene is TRBV6-5, the J gene TRBJ2-7; unclear D gene. CDR3 length: 11 amino acids. The V gene's germline CDR1 is MNHEY and CDR2 SVGAGI. V shed 0 bases and J shed 6 bases, with 3 bases lying between them. CDR3 region: CASSYSSEQYF. CDR3 coding DNA: TGTGCCAGCAGTTACTCGAGCGAGCAGTACTTC.

The chain is built from TRBV9 and TRBJ2-3; the D gene is possibly TRBD2 (7 bases). The germline CDR1 and CDR2 sequences are SGDLS and YYNGEE. V was clipped by 4 bases and J by 4 bases, with 19 bases between them. The CDR3 length is 16 residues. CDR3 region: CASSTAAGEGADTQYF. For the CDR3, the DNA is TGTGCCAGCAGCACCGCTGCGGGAGAGGGGGCAGATACGCAGTATTTT.

The V call is TRBV4-1, the J call TRBJ2-3, with TRBD1 matching 7 bases. V shed 1 base and J 5 bases; nucleotides not matched to a gene: 9. The CDR3 spans 16 residues. Per germline, CDR1 MGHRA and CDR2 YSYEKL. The DNA of the CDR3 is TGCGCCAGCAGCCAAGTGTCTACAGGGGTGGTAGATACGCAGTATTTT. Amino acids: CASSQVSTGVVDTQYF.

With regard to this clone: Other nucleotide sequences from this sample produce the same CDR3. The V and J genes are TRBV6-5 and TRBJ2-3; D remains unclear. Germline CDR1 and CDR2: MNHEY and SVGAGI. This CDR3 has 13 amino acids. V gave up 0 bases and J gave up 4 bases, with 5 bases separating them. CDR3 in amino acids: CASSYSRADTQYF. The CDR3 region has the DNA TGTGCCAGCAGTTACTCGAGAGCAGATACGCAGTATTTT.

The chain uses TRBV19 and TRBJ2-1; D not resolved. The germline V gene encodes CDR1 LNHDA and CDR2 SQIVND (reference sequence). Trimming cost V 6 bases and J 8 bases, with 11 bases left between them. CDR3 length equals 12 residues. The CDR3 bases are TGTGCCAGTAGCAACGTCCGGGATGAGCAGTTCTTC. Protein: CASSNVRDEQFF.

The chain is built from TRBV5-6 and TRBJ2-7; D is unresolved. The V and J ends lost 0 bases and 4 bases respectively, with 8 bases between them. The CDR3 totals 13 residues. Germline CDR1 reads SGHDT; CDR2 reads YYEEEE. This CDR3 reads CASSLGTGYEQYF. CDR3 DNA: TGTGCCAGCAGCTTGGGTACGGGTTACGAGCAGTACTTC.

The V call is TRBV2, the J call TRBJ1-4, with D possibly TRBD1 on 6 matching bases. The CDR3 length is 16 residues. CDR1 and CDR2 (germline): SNHLY, FYNNEI. The V and J ends lost 6 bases and 0 bases respectively, with 14 bases between them. The CDR3 loop is CASSAIGGSTNEKLFF. For the CDR3, the DNA is TGTGCCAGCAGCGCCATTGGGGGCTCAACTAATGAAAAACTGTTTTTT.

The CDR3 loop is CASSIQTGAQPQHF. Written as DNA, the CDR3 is TGTGCCAGCAGTATTCAGACAGGGGCTCAGCCCCAGCATTTT. This chain links TRBV6-6 with TRBJ1-5, with 8 bases matching TRBD1. The CDR3 is 14 residues long. The junction had 6 bases not matched to a gene; V was cut back by 5 bases and J by 6 bases. Germline-derived CDR1 and CDR2 are MNHNY and SVGAGI (reference sequence).

The rearrangement uses TRBV5-4 and TRBJ2-3, with 7 bases matching TRBD1. The CDR3 has 14 amino acids. Germline CDR1 SGHNT, CDR2 YYREEE (reference sequence). V was pared by 4 bases and J by 1 base, with 3 bases of the junction left unmatched. The CDR3 sequence: CASSPDRGTDTQYF. Written as DNA, the CDR3 is TGTGCCAGCAGCCCCGACAGGGGCACAGATACGCAGTATTTT.

This sequence joins TRBV27 and TRBJ2-7; perhaps TRBD2 as D (6 bases). Trimming cost V 2 bases and J 1 base, with 12 bases left between them. CDR3 length equals 15 residues. Germline values: CDR1 MNHEY, CDR2 SMNVEV (reference sequence). In DNA form, the CDR3 reads TGTGCCAGCAGTTTAGAACGGCTAGCGTCCTACGAGCAGTACTTC. It is translated as CASSLERLASYEQYF.

V gene TRBV6-6 combines with J gene TRBJ2-5, with D uncertain. CDR1 and CDR2 from the germline V gene are MNHNY and SVGAGI (reference sequence). V lost 8 bases and J lost 2, with 12 bases in between. The CDR3 contains 13 residues. CDR3 protein: CASSRHSQETQYF. Written as DNA, the CDR3 is TGTGCCAGCTCCAGACATTCTCAAGAGACCCAGTACTTC.

The V and J genes are TRBV25-1 and TRBJ1-1; D uncertain. Germline lookup yields CDR1 MGHDK and CDR2 SYGVNS. The CDR3 is 15 amino acids. Trimming stripped 4 bases from V and 6 bases from J, with 18 bases between. CDR3 bases: TGTGCCAGCAGTGCCCTGAGGGCCTTACAACCTGAAGCTTTCTTT. Residues: CASSALRALQPEAFF.

This chain uses TRBV28 with TRBJ2-1; the match to TRBD2 covers 7 bases. After removal of 4 bases from V and 5 bases from J, the junction contained 11 bases not matched to a gene. This CDR3 is built from 16 residues. Germline values: CDR1 MDHEN, CDR2 SYDVKM. As DNA, the CDR3 is TGTGCCAGCAGTTCCCCTTTCCGGGAGGTTAACAATGAGCAGTTCTTC. Amino acids: CASSSPFREVNNEQFF. The full variable domain, its missing parts supplied by reference TRBV28 and TRBJ2-1, is DVKVTQSSRYLVKRTGEKVFLECVQDMDHENMFWYRQDPGLGLRLIYFSYDVKMKEKGDIPEGYSVSREKKERFSLILESASTNQTSMYLCASSSPFREVNNEQFFGPGTRLTVL.

The chain links TRBV7-9 to TRBJ2-1; 8 bases are shared with TRBD1. V lost 1 base to trimming and J lost 7 bases; unmatched junction nucleotides: 18. The CDR3 is 19 residues long. Germline CDR1 SEHNR, CDR2 FQNEAQ (reference sequence). Written as DNA, the CDR3 is TGTGCCAGCAGCTTAGTGCCCTACCGCGGGACAGGTGGAAAAAATGAGCAGTTCTTC. Protein sequence: CASSLVPYRGTGGKNEQFF.

V and J are TRBV6-1 and TRBJ1-1; possible D gene TRBD1, 5 bases. V shed 5 bases and J shed 1 base, with 11 bases lying between them. CDR1 and CDR2 (germline): MNHNS, SASEGT. CDR3 length equals 14 residues. The CDR3 DNA is TGTGCCAGCAGTCAAACGACAGCGAACACTGAAGCTTTCTTT. Translating gives CASSQTTANTEAFF.

The chain recombines TRBV6-6 with TRBJ2-5, with TRBD1 as a possible D gene (5 bases). Germline lookup yields CDR1 MNHNY and CDR2 SVGAGI (reference sequence). The CDR3 consists of 14 residues. Between the trimmed V and J ends, which lost 6 bases and 2 bases, there was a span of 13 bases. This CDR3 reads CASSPGQGQETQYF. Here the CDR3 DNA reads TGTGCCAGCAGCCCCGGTCAGGGTCAAGAGACCCAGTACTTC.